Below, 16 T cell receptor beta chains from the same sample are listed, as sequenced in a study of beta chain features in type 1 diabetes. As every portion of the isolated RNA was reverse transcribed, the sequencing read expressed TCRB transcripts. TCRdb's table, derived via immunoSEQ multiplex PCR, lists solely in-frame clones and lacks some. Of under 90,000 clones listed, around 32% are singletons. The sequencing input was stem cell memory CD4+ T cells from blood. The receptors originated from a woman aged 18-29 years in good health.

The chain has TRBV9 and TRBJ2-7; 8 nucleotides line up with TRBD2. Looked up from germline, CDR1 is SGDLS and CDR2 is YYNGEE. Germline trimming cut 0 bases from V and 2 bases from J; bases unmatched to any gene: 13. CDR3 length: 18 amino acids. CDR3 coding DNA: TGTGCCAGCAGCGTAGAAAATAGGTTAACTAGCGGAACCTACGAGCAGTACTTC. It yields the protein CASSVENRLTSGTYEQYF.

V usage is TRBV15 and J usage is TRBJ1-4; 10 nucleotides align to TRBD1. Germline assignment: CDR1 LNHNV and CDR2 YYDKDF (reference sequence). V was pared by 5 bases and J by 10 bases, with 10 bases of the junction left unmatched. The CDR3 length is 15 residues. CDR3 DNA: TGTGCCACCAGCGGATTGACAGGGGGCGCGGGAAAACTGTTTTTT. Translating it yields CATSGLTGGAGKLFF.

Many counts were recorded for this clone. The chain employs TRBV29-1 and TRBJ2-7; D may be TRBD2 (6 bases). The CDR3 is 13 amino acids. Trimming shortened V by 0 bases and J by 7 bases, and 13 bases separated the two germline ends. In germline, CDR1 is SQVTM, CDR2 ANQGSEA. In DNA form, the CDR3 reads TGCAGCGTTGAAGATGTGCTCAGCGGGGAGCAGTACTTC. Its protein is CSVEDVLSGEQYF.

The J gene is TRBJ1-1, the V gene TRBV2, with D unresolved. The V and J ends lost 1 base and 3 bases respectively, with 6 bases between them. The CDR3 length is 13 residues. Germline CDR1 is SNHLY and CDR2 is FYNNEI. CDR3 sequence: CASSEGRDTEAFF. Here the CDR3 DNA reads TGTGCCAGCAGTGAAGGCCGGGACACTGAAGCTTTCTTT.

The CDR3 sequence is CASSLPGNYGYTF. CDR3 DNA: TGTGCCAGCAGCTTACCAGGAAACTATGGCTACACCTTC. The V gene is TRBV7-2, the J gene TRBJ1-2; D gene ambiguous. This CDR3 is 13 amino acids long. The germline V gene encodes CDR1 SGHTA and CDR2 FQGNSA. Trimming cost V 2 bases and J 2 bases, with 6 bases left between them.

The table lists this clone with a few counts. The rearrangement links TRBV25-1 to TRBJ1-2; no reliable D call. There are 14 residues in the CDR3. Trimming took off 5 bases at V and 2 bases at J, with 12 bases between the two ends. Per the germline V gene, CDR1 is MGHDK and CDR2 is SYGVNS. CDR3 loop: CASSRTGLNYGYTF. The CDR3 coding sequence is TGTGCCAGCAGTAGGACGGGGTTAAACTATGGCTACACCTTC.

This clone was counted only a few times. V and J are TRBV11-2 and TRBJ2-1, with D perhaps matching TRBD1 (6 bases). The germline V gene has CDR1 SGHAT and CDR2 FQNNGV. V lost 3 bases and J 11 bases, leaving 17 bases between the germline ends. The CDR3 loop spans 14 amino acids. CDR3 loop: CASSFRPTGPKQFF. The CDR3 nucleotides are TGTGCCAGCAGCTTTAGACCGACAGGCCCCAAGCAGTTCTTC.

This clone has a handful of counts. The chain joins TRBV7-9 to TRBJ2-5; 9 bases match TRBD2. The CDR3 extends over 14 amino acids. In germline, CDR1 is SEHNR, CDR2 FQNEAQ (reference sequence). The V and J ends lost 8 bases and 5 bases, in that order; junction bases with no gene match: 9. This chain's CDR3 is CASSRSGSRETQYF. The CDR3 DNA sequence: TGTGCCAGCTCCCGTAGCGGGAGTAGGGAGACCCAGTACTTC.

As for this clone: This CDR3 is missing its conserved last phenylalanine or tryptophan, likely due to a read error. The genes are TRBV4-3 and TRBJ2-7, with a possible D match to TRBD1 (5 bases). The germline V and J ends were trimmed by 4 bases and 0 bases, with 10 bases remaining between them. The CDR3 covers 14 residues. Germline V gene lookup returns CDR1 LGHNA and CDR2 YSLEER. CDR3: CASSLDRDSYEQYL. CDR3 DNA sequence: TGCGCCAGCAGCCTCGACAGAGACTCCTACGAGCAGTACCTC.

The rearrangement joins TRBV7-3 to TRBJ1-1, with D possibly TRBD1 on 5 matching bases. Germline V gene sequence: CDR1 SGHTA, CDR2 FQGTGA. This CDR3 has 14 residues. Trimming pared 1 base from V and 7 bases from J, leaving 13 bases between. CDR3 in amino acids: CASSLNGGGREAFF. Here the CDR3 DNA reads TGTGCCAGCAGCTTAAACGGGGGGGGTCGTGAAGCTTTCTTT.

The chain joins TRBV7-8 to TRBJ1-5, with D perhaps matching TRBD1 (6 bases). The CDR3 consists of 17 residues. V lost 2 bases, J lost 2 bases, and 16 bases lay in between. In germline, CDR1 is SGHVS, CDR2 FQNEAQ. The CDR3: CASSLTTGRDGNQPQHF. The DNA for the CDR3 is TGTGCCAGCAGCTTAACCACAGGGAGAGATGGCAATCAGCCCCAGCATTTT.

This clone appeared a few times. J is TRBJ2-1 and V is TRBV7-6; TRBD2 aligns across 11 bases. There are 19 residues in the CDR3. Losses at the gene ends were 5 bases for V and 7 bases for J; bases not matched to a gene: 19. The V gene's germline CDR1 is SGHVS and CDR2 FNYEAQ. The CDR3 spells CASSRSTSGTPFRENEQFF. The DNA for the CDR3 is TGTGCCAGCAGCCGCTCGACTAGCGGGACCCCTTTCCGTGAGAATGAGCAGTTCTTC.

This clone turned up a few times. The genes are TRBV30 and TRBJ2-5; D gene ambiguous. V was pared by 0 bases and J by 1 base, with 6 bases between. Germline CDR1 GTSNPN, CDR2 SVGIG (reference sequence). The CDR3 consists of 13 residues. Here the CDR3 DNA reads TGTGCCTGGAGTGTACGGTTCCAAGAGACCCAGTACTTC. Translation gives CAWSVRFQETQYF.

The chain has TRBV29-1 and TRBJ2-3; 15 bases match TRBD2. Germline lookup yields CDR1 SQVTM and CDR2 ANQGSEA. The ends lost 8 bases at V and 6 bases at J; junction bases unmatched: 9. The CDR3 consists of 15 residues. The CDR3 loop is CSSNPGLAGGDTQYF. In DNA, the CDR3 is TGCAGCTCAAACCCCGGACTAGCGGGAGGGGATACGCAGTATTTT.

The rearrangement links TRBV6-5 to TRBJ1-5; D uncertain. V lost 0 bases, J lost 0 bases, and 6 bases lay in between. The CDR3 is 15 amino acids. Germline V gene lookup returns CDR1 MNHEY and CDR2 SVGAGI. The CDR3 bases are TGTGCCAGCAGTTACTCGTTCTATAGCAATCAGCCCCAGCATTTT. This translates into CASSYSFYSNQPQHF.

The chain combines TRBV7-2 with TRBJ2-6; possible D gene TRBD1, 6 bases. Germline values: CDR1 SGHTA, CDR2 FQGNSA. This CDR3 region has 17 residues. V lost 3 bases and J lost 1, with 13 bases in between. The CDR3 sequence: CASSFTGTPSGANVLTF. The CDR3 nucleotides are TGTGCCAGCAGCTTTACCGGGACACCTTCTGGGGCCAACGTCCTGACTTTC.